The next 5 T cell receptor beta chains were all read from a single sample in a study of PD-L1 blockade in urothelial cancer. Measured with immunoSEQ multiplex PCR; TCRdb has only the in-frame clones, and not every one. The sample shows roughly 87,000 clones, 75% to 90% of them seen only once. This sample comprised PBMCs, obtained around atezolizumab (anti-PD-L1) treatment. All receptors derive from a woman in her 70s with urothelial cancer.

The chain joins TRBV5-1 to TRBJ2-3, with TRBD2 matching 8 bases. The J segment lost 0 bases and the V segment lost 4 bases, leaving 7 bases of the junction unmatched. Germline CDR1 and CDR2: SGHRS and YFSETQ. This CDR3 comprises 16 residues. In nucleotides, the CDR3 is TGCGCCAGCAGCCCCGGACTAGCCAAAAGCACAGATACGCAGTATTTT. This translates into CASSPGLAKSTDTQYF. Combining the CDR3 with reference TRBV5-1 and TRBJ2-3 gives the whole variable domain KAGVTQTPRYLIKTRGQQVTLSCSPISGHRSVSWYQQTPGQGLQFLFEYFSETQRNKGNFPGRFSGRQFSNSRSEMNVSTLELGDSALYLCASSPGLAKSTDTQYFGPGTRLTVL.

The CDR3 DNA reads as TGTGCCAGCAGCCCGGGACAGGGGTTGGATGAGCAGTTCTTC. Translating it yields CASSPGQGLDEQFF. This chain uses TRBV28 with TRBJ2-1; 10 nucleotides agree with TRBD1. The CDR3 is 14 residues long. The V gene's germline CDR1 is MDHEN and CDR2 SYDVKM. The V gene end was trimmed by 6 bases and the J gene end by 8 bases; junction bases not matched to a gene: 7.

Only a few counts were recorded for this clone. The chain is built from TRBV5-1 and TRBJ1-1, with 12 bases lining up with TRBD1. Germline CDR1 reads SGHRS; CDR2 reads YFSETQ. Trimming removed 0 bases from V and 4 bases from J; junction bases left unmatched: 10. The CDR3 loop spans 18 amino acids. The CDR3 sequence: CASSLGGGTGGRITEAFF. In DNA form, the CDR3 reads TGCGCCAGCAGCTTGGGCGGAGGGACAGGGGGCCGAATCACTGAAGCTTTCTTT.

This rearrangement joins TRBV5-1 to TRBJ2-1; D may be TRBD1 (6 bases). This CDR3 spans 15 amino acids. The V end was cut by 3 bases, the J end by 7 bases, with 17 bases between. Germline V lookup: CDR1 SGHRS, CDR2 YFSETQ. The CDR3 region is CASSSTGWASNEQFF. The CDR3 DNA sequence: TGCGCCAGCAGCTCCACAGGGTGGGCTTCGAATGAGCAGTTCTTC.

The chain is built from TRBV9 and TRBJ2-3; D remains unclear. V dropped 2 bases and J dropped 0 bases, with 10 bases sitting between them. Per germline, CDR1 SGDLS and CDR2 YYNGEE. This CDR3 has 15 residues. The CDR3 nucleotides read TGTGCCAGCAGCGTTGGCCGTGCTAGCACAGATACGCAGTATTTT. It encodes CASSVGRASTDTQYF.